This T cell receptor (beta chain) appears in the sequencing data of a study of beta chain features in type 1 diabetes. This CDR3 is built from 13 residues. CDR1 SEHNR and CDR2 FQNEAQ come from the germline V gene (reference sequence). V was pared by 5 bases and J by 5 bases, with 12 bases between. This clone was recorded a few times. Its antigen is currently unknown. The authors reverse transcribed all of the isolated RNA, so sequencing captured expressed TCRB transcripts. Repertoires were generated with immunoSEQ multiplex PCR, while TCRdb's copy carries only in-frame clones and drops some. The sample contains a few hundred thousand clones, 10% to 15% of which appear only once. Study conclusions and caveats: A moderate, significant TCRB CDR3 shortening appeared in type 1 diabetes across four CD4+ subsets.

The chain recombines TRBV7-9 with TRBJ1-2; possible D gene TRBD1, 6 bases. The TCR originated in a woman younger than 35 with type 1 diabetes. Input material: naive CD4+ T cells from blood. CDR3 loop: CASSRGGLYGYTF. The CDR3 DNA reads as TGTGCCAGCAGCCGGGGGGGCCTATATGGCTACACCTTC.